Below, 11 T cell receptor beta chains from the same sample are listed, as sequenced in a study of T cells in Graves' hyperthyroidism and ophthalmopathy. Amplification of TCR beta CDR3 regions used RNA as the template. RT-PCR in the first round (using the HTBI primer set) targeted the TCR CDR3. In TCRdb, the multiplex PCR reads were re-called with MiXCR into one record per CDR3 protein. The sample has approximately 330,000 distinct CDR3 sequences; 21% are singletons. The material sequenced was blood. The source of these receptors is a woman aged 50 to 65 with Graves' hyperthyroidism.

This clonotype was observed at least ten times. V and J are TRBV11-2 and TRBJ1-6; unclear D gene. This CDR3 contains 13 residues. In germline, CDR1 is SGHAT, CDR2 FQNNGV. V was cut by 5 bases and J by 8 bases, with 10 bases left in between. The CDR3 region is CASSPKTDSPLHF. CDR3 coding DNA: TGTGCCAGCAGCCCTAAGACGGATTCACCCCTCCACTTT.

The chain has TRBV2 and TRBJ1-2; 8 bases match TRBD1. There are 17 residues in the CDR3. The germline V gene encodes CDR1 SNHLY and CDR2 FYNNEI. V was clipped by 2 bases and J by 3 bases; unmatched bases: 11. The CDR3 DNA is TGTGCCAGCAGTGAACGGGCAGGGGGCGGTCGGGACTATGGCTACACCTTC. Protein: CASSERAGGGRDYGYTF.

In its sample, this clonotype was seen a few times. CDR3 amino acids: CASSVDDRHTGELFF. The CDR3 region has the DNA TGTGCCAGCAGCGTAGATGACAGGCACACCGGGGAGCTGTTTTTT. The chain uses TRBV9 and TRBJ2-2; possible D gene TRBD1, 6 bases. Trimming shortened V by 0 bases and J by 3 bases, and 9 bases separated the two germline ends. The CDR3 length is 15 residues. Looked up from germline, CDR1 is SGDLS and CDR2 is YYNGEE.

V and J are TRBV6-1 and TRBJ1-2; D perhaps matches TRBD1 (5 bases). The CDR3 length is 13 residues. Per the germline V gene, CDR1 is MNHNS and CDR2 is SASEGT. Deletions cut 7 bases from V and 4 bases from J, with 13 bases between. CDR3 bases: TGTGCCAGCAATCTAGGACAAAGCTATGGCTACACCTTC. Translation: CASNLGQSYGYTF.

There are many counts of this clonotype. The V gene is TRBV20-1, the J gene TRBJ1-4; 8 bases map to TRBD1. The CDR3 runs to 14 residues. Germline V gene lookup returns CDR1 DFQATT and CDR2 SNEGSKA (reference sequence). V lost 1 base and J lost 7; bases outside the gene matches: 5. DNA for the CDR3: TGCAGTGCTAGAGTGGGCAGGGGGCTTGAAAAACTGTTTTTT. This gives the protein CSARVGRGLEKLFF.

At least ten counts were recorded for this clonotype. This rearrangement joins TRBV11-3 to TRBJ2-2; unclear D gene. The CDR3 consists of 14 residues. Germline V gene data show CDR1 as SGHNT and CDR2 as YENEEA. Trimming shortened V by 7 bases and J by 1 base, and 10 bases separated the two germline ends. The CDR3 DNA sequence: TGTGCCAGCATCACCCCTATGAACACCGGGGAGCTGTTTTTT. It specifies CASITPMNTGELFF.

At least ten counts were recorded for this clonotype. The rearrangement uses TRBV30 and TRBJ2-5, with 11 positions matching TRBD2. Trimming cost V 2 bases and J 5 bases; bases outside gene matches: 4. Germline CDR1 reads GTSNPN; CDR2 reads SVGIG (reference sequence). The CDR3 spans 14 residues. This CDR3 reads CAWSILAGVETQYF. The DNA of the CDR3 is TGTGCCTGGAGTATACTAGCGGGAGTGGAGACCCAGTACTTC.

This clonotype was detected a few times. The rearrangement uses TRBV7-9 and TRBJ2-3, with D unresolved. Germline lookup yields CDR1 SEHNR and CDR2 FQNEAQ (reference sequence). CDR3 length: 13 residues. Trimming left V 2 bases short and J 2 bases short, with 5 bases between. The chain's CDR3 is CASSLHPTDTQYF. CDR3 nucleotide sequence: TGTGCCAGCAGCTTACATCCCACAGATACGCAGTATTTT.

This clonotype was seen more than once but under ten times. This rearrangement joins TRBV6-1 to TRBJ2-3; 12 bases fit TRBD2. CDR1 and CDR2 from the germline V gene are MNHNS and SASEGT. CDR3 length equals 15 residues. The ends lost 8 bases at V and 3 bases at J; junction bases unmatched: 6. In DNA, the CDR3 is TGTGCCAGCGGGAAAACTAGCGGGGGGACAGATACGCAGTATTTT. Amino acids: CASGKTSGGTDTQYF.

This clonotype was seen a few times. The gene calls are TRBV4-2 and TRBJ2-1; the match to TRBD2 covers 10 bases. V shed 2 bases, J shed 5 bases, and the junction held 9 bases outside the gene matches. Germline loops: CDR1 LGHNA, CDR2 YNFKEQ. This CDR3 is built from 17 residues. The CDR3 bases are TGTGCCAGCAGCCAAATAGCGGGAGGAGGTTTAGACAATGAGCAGTTCTTC. Amino acid sequence: CASSQIAGGGLDNEQFF.

This clonotype has a count of ten or more. V usage is TRBV2 and J usage is TRBJ1-6; 7 nucleotides line up with TRBD1. The CDR3 extends over 14 amino acids. J was trimmed by 9 bases and V by 7 bases; bases with no gene match: 9. The germline V gene has CDR1 SNHLY and CDR2 FYNNEI. The CDR3 spells CASNPRQGGSPLHF. The DNA of the CDR3 is TGTGCCAGCAACCCCCGACAGGGTGGTTCACCCCTCCACTTT.